What follows are 8 T cell receptor beta chains derived from one specimen sequenced in a study of patients and donors after allogeneic stem cell transplantation. TCRdb analysed the RT-PCR reads with MiXCR anew, one entry per CDR3 protein. The sample carries approximately 160,000 distinct CDR3 sequences, 30% recorded once. Material: blood, either unsorted or a sorted T cell fraction (not recorded which). All receptors come from a human donor who was either an allogeneic HSCT recipient or a stem cell or donor lymphocyte infusion donor (not recorded which). It is not recorded whose cells these are; they may come from a transplant donor.

The rearrangement joins TRBV29-1 to TRBJ2-1; weak D call: TRBD1 (6 bases). CDR1 SQVTM and CDR2 ANQGSEA come from the germline V gene. The CDR3 is 15 amino acids. Trimming removed 5 bases from V and 3 bases from J, with 17 bases in between. CDR3: CSVHPTGTVYNEQFF. DNA of the CDR3: TGCAGCGTTCACCCTACAGGGACGGTCTACAATGAGCAGTTCTTC.

The sample holds a few counts of this clonotype. The chain couples TRBV9 to TRBJ1-2; TRBD1 aligns across 7 bases. V lost 3 bases to trimming and J lost 7 bases; unmatched junction nucleotides: 6. CDR3 length: 13 residues. The V gene's germline CDR1 is SGDLS and CDR2 YYNGEE. CDR3 DNA sequence: TGTGCCAGCAGCGCCCGACAGGGCGGTGGCTACACCTTC. It translates to CASSARQGGGYTF.

V usage is TRBV5-1 and J usage is TRBJ2-1; the D gene is possibly TRBD1 (5 bases). With 0 bases removed from V and 8 bases from J, the gap between germline ends came to 15 bases. CDR3 size: 15 residues. Germline CDR1 SGHRS, CDR2 YFSETQ. Here the CDR3 reads CASSLAQGKGYEQFF. The CDR3 DNA sequence: TGCGCCAGCAGCTTGGCCCAAGGGAAGGGGTATGAGCAGTTCTTC. Full variable domain (outside the CDR3, taken from reference TRBV5-1 and TRBJ2-1): KAGVTQTPRYLIKTRGQQVTLSCSPISGHRSVSWYQQTPGQGLQFLFEYFSETQRNKGNFPGRFSGRQFSNSRSEMNVSTLELGDSALYLCASSLAQGKGYEQFFGPGTRLTVL.

There are many counts of this clonotype. This chain joins TRBV5-6 and TRBJ1-5; D call uncertain. There are 15 residues in the CDR3. CDR1 is SGHDT, CDR2 YYEEEE, per germline. The V end lost 0 bases, the J end lost 0 bases, and 7 bases lay between the germline ends. CDR3 amino acids: CASSLGPSSNQPQHF. CDR3 DNA sequence: TGTGCCAGCAGCTTGGGCCCCTCTAGCAATCAGCCCCAGCATTTT. Drawing the rest from reference TRBV5-6 and TRBJ1-5, the complete variable domain is DAGVTQSPTHLIKTRGQQVTLRCSPKSGHDTVSWYQQALGQGPQFIFQYYEEEERQRGNFPDRFSGHQFPNYSSELNVNALLLGDSALYLCASSLGPSSNQPQHFGDGTRLSIL.

The table lists this clonotype with a few counts. The chain couples TRBV4-3 to TRBJ2-1; tentatively, D is TRBD1 (6 bases). The germline CDR1 and CDR2 sequences are LGHNA and YSLEER. Trimming removed 0 bases from V and 12 bases from J, with 18 bases in between. The CDR3 contains 15 residues. CDR3 region: CASSQETGQSSGQFF. The CDR3 nucleotides are TGCGCCAGCAGCCAAGAGACTGGACAGTCCTCGGGGCAGTTCTTC.

The CDR3 DNA reads as TGTGCCAGCACCCAAGGTGCACTGAACACTGAAGCTTTCTTT. Its protein is CASTQGALNTEAFF. V gene TRBV28 combines with J gene TRBJ1-1; the D is unclear. Germline V gene lookup returns CDR1 MDHEN and CDR2 SYDVKM. V lost 7 bases to trimming and J lost 0 bases, with 12 bases between them. The CDR3 consists of 14 residues. Full variable domain (remainder filled in from reference TRBV28 and TRBJ1-1): DVKVTQSSRYLVKRTGEKVFLECVQDMDHENMFWYRQDPGLGLRLIYFSYDVKMKEKGDIPEGYSVSREKKERFSLILESASTNQTSMYLCASTQGALNTEAFFGQGTRLTVV.

This sequence joins TRBV21-1 and TRBJ2-2; the D call in the table, TRBD2, was not verified against the DNA. TRBV21-1 is a listed pseudogene. The CDR3 covers 18 residues. CDR3 bases: TGTGCCAGCAGCAAATGGACCCTAGCGGGAGGGCCTCCCGGGGAGCTGTTTTTT. This gives the protein CASSKWTLAGGPPGELFF.

This chain uses TRBV27 with TRBJ2-2, with TRBD1 matching over 8 bases. J gave up 4 bases and V 6 bases, and 7 bases lay outside the gene matches. This CDR3 region has 15 residues. Per the germline V gene, CDR1 is MNHEY and CDR2 is SMNVEV (reference sequence). The CDR3 loop is CASSVGQGRTGELFF. The CDR3 nucleotides are TGTGCCAGCAGCGTCGGACAGGGTCGCACCGGGGAGCTGTTTTTT.